This T cell receptor (beta chain) was captured in a study of T cells in Graves' hyperthyroidism and ophthalmopathy. Overall study: Peripheral blood was collected at initial diagnosis, before any treatment.

The investigators amplified TCR beta CDR3 regions from RNA transcripts. First-round RT-PCR with HTBI primers amplified the TCR CDR3 region. One entry per CDR3 protein results from TCRdb running MiXCR on the multiplex PCR reads. The repertoire has 400,000 or so distinct CDR3 sequences, 14% of them found once; the top ten carry 15% to 20%. Looked up from germline, CDR1 is LGHDT and CDR2 is YNNKEL (reference sequence). Trimming cost V 4 bases and J 7 bases; bases outside gene matches: 22. This CDR3 comprises 19 residues. Reasons for excluding patients were uncontrolled infection, other autoimmune disease, pregnancy or lactation.

The J gene is TRBJ2-1, the V gene TRBV3-1; TRBD2 agrees at 7 bases. The clonotype comes from a woman between 25 and 40 years old with Graves' ophthalmopathy. Sequencing was performed on blood. The CDR3 DNA reads as TGTGCCAGCAGCCCCCCCCCCCCAGGGCCCCTGGTGGGGGGGAATGAGCAGTTCTTC. This encodes CASSPPPPGPLVGGNEQFF.